The 14 T cell receptor beta chains below come from one sample, sequenced in a study of T cell clonality in common variable immunodeficiency. Antigens of these TCRs are unknown. Whole-study results and caveats: Common variable immunodeficiency TCR beta sequences reportedly had fewer deletions and N-nucleotide insertions.

This table comes from immunoSEQ multiplex PCR, and its TCRdb copy is limited to in-frame clones, with some not included. Recorded here are approximately 38,000 clones, none singletons. Sequencing was carried out using peripheral blood mononuclear cells. The receptor source for this set is a human donor with common variable immunodeficiency.

This clone appeared many times. The CDR3 extends 3 residues past the end of the read, so its final part is completed from the germline J gene. This chain uses TRBV30 with TRBJ1-3; no reliable D call. V gave up 3 bases and J gave up 0 bases, with 9 bases separating them. Germline V lookup: CDR1 GTSNPN, CDR2 SVGIG (reference sequence). The CDR3 extends over 14 amino acids. The part of the CDR3 DNA that was read is TGTGCCTGGAGATATCGGGGCTCTGGAAACACC. Amino acids: CAWRYRGSGNT. In full, the CDR3 is CAWRYRGSGNTIYF.

This clone was detected a few times. One end of the junction varies from germline; a read error may be responsible. The sequenced fragment ends 3 residues before the CDR3 boundary, so the rest is inferred from the germline J gene. V is TRBV7-2 and J is TRBJ1-2; D is undetermined. This CDR3 is 12 amino acids long. Germline-derived CDR1 and CDR2 are SGHTA and FQGNSA. The sequenced CDR3 bases are TGTGCCAGCAACTTAAGGGCTGGCGGC. It is translated as CASNLRAGG. The complete CDR3 reads CASNLRAGGYTF. Together with reference TRBV7-2 and TRBJ1-2, the CDR3 gives the full variable domain: GAGVSQSPSNKVTEKGKDVELRCDPISGHTALYWYRQSLGQGLEFLIYFQGNSAPDKSGLPSDRFSAERTGGSVSTLTIQRTQQEDSAVYLCASNLRAGGYTFGSGTRLTVV.

About this clone: The read finishes 3 residues shy of the CDR3 end, and the germline J gene is used to complete it. The rearrangement links TRBV7-9 to TRBJ2-5; 7 bases align to TRBD1. Germline CDR1 SEHNR, CDR2 FQNEAQ (reference sequence). This CDR3 contains 15 residues. V lost 7 bases and J lost 0; bases outside the gene matches: 8. CDR3 sequence: CASTRAQGYQETQYF. The DNA read from the CDR3 is TGTGCCAGCACCAGAGCACAGGGGTACCAAGAGACC.

This clone appeared many times. The read comes to an end 3 residues before the CDR3 does, leaving the germline J gene to fill in the end. This chain links TRBV20-1 with TRBJ1-5; TRBD1 matches at 9 bases. From germline, CDR1 is DFQATT and CDR2 SNEGSKA (reference sequence). Trimming removed 2 bases from V and 6 bases from J; junction bases left unmatched: 11. The CDR3 sequence is 16 residues long. This chain's CDR3 is CSARTKIQGAGQPQHF. The DNA read from the CDR3 is TGCAGTGCTAGAACAAAAATACAGGGGGCAGGTCAGCCC.

In its sample, this clone was seen a few times. The CDR3 protein is CASSEWTGVVYEQYF. The covered CDR3 bases are TGTGCCAGCAGTGAATGGACAGGAGTAGTCTACGAG. The J gene is TRBJ2-7, the V gene TRBV6-1, with TRBD1 matching 7 bases. The read ends 3 residues shy of where the CDR3 ends; the end is completed using the germline J gene. After removal of 2 bases from V and 3 bases from J, the junction contained 7 bases not matched to a gene. The CDR3 runs 15 residues. The germline V gene has CDR1 MNHNS and CDR2 SASEGT.

In this sample, this clone turned up a few times. Coverage ceases 3 residues before the CDR3 finishes, and the germline J gene fills in the end. This chain connects TRBV11-2 to TRBJ2-1; 13 positions match TRBD2. CDR3 length equals 15 residues. The junction had 5 bases not matched to a gene; V was cut back by 3 bases and J by 9 bases. Germline V CDR1 and CDR2: SGHAT, FQNNGV. The CDR3 protein is CASSFTSGGVFEQFF. The DNA read from the CDR3 is TGTGCCAGCAGCTTCACTAGCGGGGGGGTTTTTGAG.

A remark on this clone: The read is 3 residues too short to cover the CDR3 end, so that end is filled in from the germline J gene. The chain links TRBV7-9 to TRBJ1-6, with D unclear. From germline, CDR1 is SEHNR and CDR2 FQNEAQ (reference sequence). This CDR3 has 15 amino acids. V dropped 3 bases and J dropped 6 bases, with 12 bases sitting between them. CDR3 protein: CASSFAADPNSPLHF. The DNA read from the CDR3 is TGTGCCAGCAGCTTTGCGGCGGATCCTAATTCACCC. The full variable domain, completed using reference TRBV7-9 and TRBJ1-6, is DTGVSQNPRHKITKRGQNVTFRCDPISEHNRLYWYRQTLGQGPEFLTYFQNEAQLEKSRLLSDRFSAERPKGSFSTLEIQRTEQGDSAMYLCASSFAADPNSPLHFGNGTRLTVT.

This clone has just a few counts. The DNA ends 3 residues before the CDR3 does, and the rest of the CDR3 is filled in from the germline J gene. The sample holds other DNA sequences that translate to the same CDR3. The genes are TRBV7-9 and TRBJ2-3; D gene ambiguous. Germline CDR1 is SEHNR and CDR2 is FQNEAQ (reference sequence). The germline V and J ends were trimmed by 5 bases and 1 base, with 4 bases remaining between them. The CDR3 totals 12 residues. The part of the CDR3 DNA that was read is TGTGCCAGCAGCCCCGGCACAGATACG. Its protein is CASSPGTDT. From start to end, the CDR3 is CASSPGTDTQYF.

This clone was seen a few times. From the germline J gene comes the end of the CDR3, since the read stops 3 residues before it. The chain combines TRBV19 with TRBJ1-1, with 8 bases lining up with TRBD1. The CDR3 is 15 amino acids. Germline trimming cut 7 bases from V and 4 bases from J; bases unmatched to any gene: 11. The germline V gene encodes CDR1 LNHDA and CDR2 SQIVND (reference sequence). The CDR3 reads CASTIRGQGPTEAFF. CDR3 bases read: TGTGCCAGTACCATCCGAGGACAGGGCCCCACTGAA.

Note on this clone: The read halts 3 residues ahead of the CDR3 end, with the missing end drawn from the germline J gene. The chain combines TRBV6-2 or TRBV6-3 with TRBJ2-2; 8 bases agree with TRBD1. The CDR3 is made up of 14 amino acids. In germline, CDR1 is MNHEY, CDR2 SVGEGT. V lost 8 bases and J lost 7; bases outside the gene matches: 9. The sequenced part of the CDR3 DNA is TGTGCCAGCGACGACCAGGGGGCGATCGGGGAG. Its protein is CASDDQGAIGE. The full CDR3 is CASDDQGAIGELFF.

Many counts were recorded for this clone. The CDR3 end falls 3 residues outside the read, so it is completed with the germline J gene. The chain recombines TRBV5-6 with TRBJ2-5; 7 nucleotides agree with TRBD1. The germline V gene encodes CDR1 SGHDT and CDR2 YYEEEE. V shed 5 bases, J shed 3 bases, and the junction held 7 bases outside the gene matches. The CDR3 is made up of 14 amino acids. CDR3 region: CASRYFGTEETQYF. CDR3 DNA, as far as it was read: TGTGCCAGCAGGTACTTCGGGACAGAAGAGACC.

The table lists this clone with a few counts. With the read ending 3 residues before the CDR3 end, the germline J gene is used to fill in that end. The gene calls are TRBV7-2 and TRBJ2-7, with 8 bases that match TRBD1. Unmatched junction bases numbered 6, after V lost 4 bases and J lost 4 bases. This CDR3 region has 14 residues. Looked up from germline, CDR1 is SGHTA and CDR2 is FQGNSA. The CDR3 sequence: CASSYLGQGYEQYF. The part of the CDR3 DNA that was read is TGTGCCAGCAGCTACTTAGGACAGGGATACGAG.

This clone was detected a few times. The read ends 3 residues before the CDR3 terminus; that terminus is restored from the germline J gene. The chain combines TRBV2 with TRBJ2-5; D is perhaps TRBD2 (7 bases). The V end was cut by 7 bases, the J end by 5 bases, with 17 bases between. The CDR3 length is 14 residues. Germline V gene lookup returns CDR1 SNHLY and CDR2 FYNNEI. The CDR3 DNA, read in part, is TGTGCCAGCACCGGAGGGGGGGCGGGGGAGACC. Translated, it gives CASTGGGAGET. The whole CDR3 sequence reads CASTGGGAGETQYF.

Remarks on this clone: The read halts 3 residues ahead of the CDR3 end, with the missing end drawn from the germline J gene. This chain joins TRBV6-2 or TRBV6-3 and TRBJ1-2, with no clear D. This CDR3 spans 14 amino acids. Trimming stripped 7 bases from V and 0 bases from J, with 12 bases between. Germline assignment: CDR1 MNHEY and CDR2 SVGEGT. CDR3 DNA (partial): TGTGCCAGCATTTTGCGGCTACCTAACTATGGC. As protein: CASILRLPNYG. The CDR3 as a whole reads CASILRLPNYGYTF.